The rows below give T cell receptor beta chains drawn from one sample of a study of blood T cell repertoires in COVID-19. TCRdb's copy holds only in-frame clones and misses some; the assay was immunoSEQ multiplex PCR. Found here are roughly 120,000 clones, roughly 90% of them singletons; the top ten hold roughly 5%. Sequenced material: peripheral blood. All receptors come from a man in his fifties or sixties with COVID-19, enrolled during active disease. Each CDR3 is given with its conserved first and last residue. A D gene is named only where the DNA matches it firmly. Expanded clones are given a class, and other clones once, few, many or no size at all.

d_call	v_call	j_call	clone_size	cdr3_nt	cdr3_aa
TRBD2	TRBV16	TRBJ2-1	few	TGTGCCAGCAGCCCGGGACTAGCGGGAGAAACGCAGTTCTTC	CASSPGLAGETQFF
.	TRBV19	TRBJ2-7	.	TGTGCCAGTAGTATAAATGGACAGATTTATGAGCAGTACTTC	CASSINGQIYEQYF
.	TRBV6-4	TRBJ1-1	.	TGTGCCAGCAGTGAAGGGAGGAACACTGAAGCTTTCTTT	CASSEGRNTEAFF
TRBD1	TRBV19	TRBJ1-2	once	TGTGCCAGTAGTATCGCGGGGACAGGGGGATTCGGTGGCTACACCTTC	CASSIAGTGGFGGYTF
TRBD2	TRBV7-8	TRBJ2-3	.	TGTGCCAGCAGCTGGACTAGTACAGATACGCAGTATTTT	CASSWTSTDTQYF
.	TRBV28	TRBJ1-5	.	TGTGCCAGCAAACAACGGGTTCAGCCCCAGCATTTT	CASKQRVQPQHF
TRBD1	TRBV3-1/TRBV3-2	TRBJ1-2	.	TGTGCCAGCAGCCAAACAGGGGACCATGGCTACACCTTC	CASSQTGDHGYTF
TRBD2	TRBV18	TRBJ2-7	.	TGTGCCAGCTCCATGGATAGGACTAGCGGTATGCACGAGCAGTACTTC	CASSMDRTSGMHEQYF
.	TRBV15	TRBJ1-2	.	TGTGCCACCAGCAGACAGGGATCCGGGTATGGCTACACCTTC	CATSRQGSGYGYTF
.	TRBV19	TRBJ1-2	.	TGTGCCAGTAGTATAGATCGGCAGGGAAATGGCTACACCTTC	CASSIDRQGNGYTF
.	TRBV6-1	TRBJ1-1	once	TGTGCCAGCAGTGAAGCTGGGACAGAAGCTTTCTTT	CASSEAGTEAFF
.	TRBV2	TRBJ1-1	.	TGTGCCAGCAGGGGGGGGTGGTACACTGAAGCTTTCTTT	CASRGGWYTEAFF
.	TRBV7-9	TRBJ1-4	.	TGTGCCAGCAGCTCCCTCGGTAGAGAAAAACTGTTTTTT	CASSSLGREKLFF
.	TRBV12-3/TRBV12-4	TRBJ1-1	.	TGTGCCAGCAGTTTGTTCGGAGGGACTGAAGCTTTCTTT	CASSLFGGTEAFF
.	TRBV12-5	TRBJ2-1	.	TGTGCTAGTGGTTTGGTACCTCAGGGGTATGAGCAGTTCTTC	CASGLVPQGYEQFF
.	TRBV19	TRBJ2-1	.	TGTGCCAGTAGTATAATGGGGGCGGATGAGCAGTTCTTC	CASSIMGADEQFF
TRBD1	TRBV7-3	TRBJ1-2	.	TGTGCCAGCAGCTCCGACAGGGAAGGAGGCTACACCTTC	CASSSDREGGYTF
TRBD1	TRBV5-5	TRBJ2-2	.	TGTGCCAGCAGCTCCCCGACAGGGGCGACCAGCCGGGACACCGGGGAGCTGTTTTTT	CASSSPTGATSRDTGELFF
TRBD2	TRBV7-7	TRBJ2-2	.	TGTGCTAGCAGCTCCGGAGTAGCGGGAATCGGGGAGCTGTTTTTT	CASSSGVAGIGELFF
.	TRBV11-2	TRBJ2-7	.	TGTGCCAGCAGCTTACGGGGAGCCCCCTCCTACGAGCAGTACTTC	CASSLRGAPSYEQYF
TRBD2	TRBV18	TRBJ2-7	.	TGTGCCAGCTCACCCGGGACTAACTCCTACGAGCAGTACTTC	CASSPGTNSYEQYF
.	TRBV5-5	TRBJ2-2	.	TGTGCCAGCAGCCCCTCGGTGCGGGAGAACACCGGGGAGCTGTTTTTT	CASSPSVRENTGELFF
TRBD2	TRBV28	TRBJ2-7	.	TGTGCCAGCACCCCTGGGGTTGCGGGAGGCCGCGAGCAGTACTTC	CASTPGVAGGREQYF
TRBD1	TRBV5-1	TRBJ2-2	.	TGCGCCAGCAGCTTGACAGGGGGCCACACCGGGGAGCTGTTTTTT	CASSLTGGHTGELFF
.	TRBV7-9	TRBJ2-7	once	TGTGCCAGCAGCCCCCGGGAGACCTCCTACGAGCAGTACTTC	CASSPRETSYEQYF
TRBD2	TRBV6-4	TRBJ2-1	.	TGTGCCAGCAGTGACTCGTCTAGCGGACGAGGGAATGAGCAGTTCTTC	CASSDSSSGRGNEQFF
.	TRBV2	TRBJ1-1	.	TGTGCCAGCAGCGTTGGTTCGGTCACTGAAGCTTTCTTT	CASSVGSVTEAFF
.	TRBV6-1	TRBJ1-1	.	TGTGCCAGCAGTGAGGGGCTCTTGAACACTGAAGCTTTCTTT	CASSEGLLNTEAFF